The present T cell receptor beta chain was sequenced within a study of beta chain features in type 1 diabetes. cDNA synthesis used the whole RNA isolate, giving expressed TCRB sequences. Profiled with immunoSEQ multiplex PCR; TCRdb holds only in-frame clones, not every one. The sample lists around 350,000 clones, 10% to 15% occurring once. This clone was picked up a small number of times. The CDR3 covers 14 residues. Germline V lookup: CDR1 SGHVS, CDR2 FQNEAQ. Deletions cut 8 bases from V and 7 bases from J, with 21 bases between. V and J are TRBV7-8 and TRBJ2-7; D may be TRBD1 (6 bases). The sequenced sample consisted of naive CD4+ T cells from blood. This TCR derives from a man between 18 and 29 years old in good health. CDR3 bases: TGTGCCAGCGGAGGATCTTGGGGACAATTTGAGCAGTACTTC. It encodes CASGGSWGQFEQYF.